This T cell receptor (beta chain) is from a study of blood T cell repertoires in COVID-19. This clone has only a few counts. The method was immunoSEQ multiplex PCR; TCRdb's version includes in-frame clones alone and lacks a portion of them. The table lists about 87,000 clones, 85% to 90% of them singletons. This CDR3 contains 14 residues. The germline V gene encodes CDR1 LGHDT and CDR2 YNNKEL (reference sequence). The V gene lost 0 bases and the J gene lost 3 bases, with 6 bases spanning the gap. V and J are TRBV3-1 (or the pseudogene TRBV3-2) and TRBJ1-5; no clear D gene. What was sequenced was peripheral blood. The sequence was obtained from a man aged 35 to 55 with acute or convalescent COVID-19. The CDR3 reads CASSQDGTNQPQHF. The CDR3 DNA reads TGTGCCAGCAGCCAAGATGGCACCAATCAGCCCCAGCATTTT.